This T cell receptor (beta chain) was sequenced for a study of B cell selection in AIRE deficiency. Findings and caveats of the study: Tconv and Treg cells from AIRE-deficient patients resembled healthy donors in TCRBV usage, CDR3 length and diversity.

The table came from immunoSEQ multiplex PCR; TCRdb's copy has only in-frame clones and leaves some out. Of fewer than 30,000 clones in the sample, roughly 95% were seen once. Trimming left V 4 bases short and J 13 bases short, with 17 bases between. The CDR3 loop spans 14 amino acids. Germline lookup yields CDR1 SGHTA and CDR2 FQGNSA. CD4+CD127+ cells were sorted as the conventional CD4 T cells. As for this clone: Antigen unknown.

Sequencing input: CD4+CD127+ conventional T cells sorted from PBMCs. The J gene is TRBJ1-6, the V gene TRBV7-2, with unresolved D. The sequence was obtained from a human donor in good health. DNA of the CDR3: TGTGCCAGCAGCTCCTCCAGCGGGTTAACGCCCCTCCACTTT. Its translation is CASSSSSGLTPLHF.